The clone carrying this T cell receptor (beta chain) was counted a single time. As defined, naive CD8 cells were CD45RO-negative and positively selected for CCR7, with terminally differentiated effector memory CD45RA+ cells excluded. Trimming took off 1 base at V and 6 bases at J, with 10 bases between the two ends. This CDR3 contains 13 residues. Germline V CDR1 and CDR2: SQVTM, ANQGSEA. It was at deep level that the assay was run. The protocol was immunoSEQ multiplex PCR, while the TCRdb copy is restricted to in-frame clones and leaves out a portion. The repertoire has around 2,000,000 clones, around 93% of them found once; the top ten carry more than 1.5%. This sample stems from a study of shared clonotypes between healthy human individuals.

The rearrangement joins TRBV29-1 to TRBJ1-5, with no clear D. Sequences were obtained from naive CD8+ T cells from PBMCs. The source is a man between 18 and 35 years old in good health. Some clones in this sample may be carry-over from other donors' samples. The CDR3 region is CSVEVGSGQPQHF. As DNA, the CDR3 is TGCAGCGTTGAAGTAGGGTCGGGTCAGCCCCAGCATTTT.